What follows is one T cell receptor (beta chain) and its context. Its antigen is unknown. UMIs and sample barcodes were carried by the TCR alpha and TCR beta cDNA libraries that 5'RACE produced using constant-segment primers. TCRdb analysed the 5' RACE reads with MiXCR anew, one entry per CDR3 protein. Of 250,000 to 300,000 distinct CDR3 sequences in the sample, about 20% were seen once. The data were obtained in a study of T-cell memory formation after mild COVID-19. Whole-study context: Largely, TCR clusters stayed within a single donor. General study results and limits: For contracting clones, CD4+ ones sat mainly in CM and EM, CD8+ in EMRA.

Trimming removed 0 bases from V and 0 bases from J, with 16 bases in between. Germline CDR1 is SNHLY and CDR2 is FYNNEI. The CDR3 runs to 18 residues. What was sequenced was PBMCs or a T cell subset sorted from them (not recorded which). The receptor was derived from a man aged 18 to 30 who had mild COVID-19 (a few samples of this study predate the infection). Cell type and time point are not known. The chain recombines TRBV2 with TRBJ2-3; weak D call: TRBD2 (5 bases). CDR3: CASSEAGSGGPSTDTQYF. The CDR3 bases are TGTGCCAGCAGTGAAGCCGGCAGCGGAGGCCCTAGCACAGATACGCAGTATTTT.